This T cell receptor beta chain was documented in a study of blood T cells in healthy people across ages (dated by TCRdb to between 2014 and 2017). Context from the whole study: In model experiments, template switching captured roughly one uniquely barcoded TCR beta cDNA molecule for every two T cells. To track age-related changes in TCR beta repertoire diversity, the study relied on deep sequencing normalized with unique cDNA molecular identifiers. To avoid experimental bias, donors of different ages were distributed randomly across sequencing lanes. Using the same blood draw, the study looked at two additional independent replicas of 1 million unique cDNA reads for two donors, one aged 18 to 30 and the other aged 80 or older. Donors were grouped into four age groups: young (average 16 years), middle-aged (around 39), aged (around 66) and long-lived (82).

Systemically healthy Caucasian individuals from Russia, 35 to 40 in total and aged about 6 to 95 years, were included as donors. Each donor gave 8 to 10 milliliters of peripheral blood, collected into EDTA-treated Vacutainer tubes. PBMCs were isolated by Ficoll-Paque density-gradient centrifugation, with at least 6 million obtained per sample. Total RNA was extracted from PBMCs with Trizol reagent, with at least 5 micrograms obtained per sample. For every donor, flow cytometry on a PBMC aliquot measured the percentage of naive CD45RAhigh/CD27high T cells. Turning to this clonotype: Its cognate antigen has yet to be identified. No base quality values were provided; no much bigger clone lies one nucleotide off.

Library preparation was by 5' RACE. Sequenced using an Illumina HiSeq 2500. A second PCR of roughly 7 to 11 cycles was performed with a sample-barcoded 5' primer and a J-beta primer mix. A unique molecular identifier was introduced onto each TCR beta cDNA molecule by a template-switch 5' adaptor carrying 12 random nucleotides. At least 2.5 million CDR3-containing paired-end reads were obtained from each sample. First-strand cDNA was synthesized from all RNA with the Mint cDNA synthesis kit, primed by a TRBC-specific oligonucleotide. Following uracil-DNA glycosylase treatment, all cDNA underwent a first 18-cycle PCR with the universal primers M1SS and BC2_uni_R. The authors' analysis ran thus. For normalization, 1 million high-quality reads, each with a distinct molecular identifier, were randomly selected from each sample. Reads sharing molecular identifiers were discarded rather than binned into consensus sequences. CDR3 identification, clonotype clustering and error correction used MiTCR with a Q25 quality threshold and the strictest error-elimination algorithm. A nonparametric unseen species model with Euler transformation was used to estimate a lower bound on total TCR beta diversity. The raw public reads went through TCRdb reprocessing: fastp at Q25, MiXCR clone calling, in-frame beta chains kept. Rows are combined by CDR3 protein, so each entry shows the most common genes and DNA. The V and J calls reflect TCRdb's pipeline rather than the authors' work. Within this sample are about 1,400,000 distinct CDR3 sequences, with 35% to 45% of them counted one time only. The leading ten clones occupy roughly 7.9% of the sample.

Results the study describes overall, beyond this receptor: Compared with the aged group, more naive CD4+ T cells, fewer expanded clones and increased TCR diversity were shown by the long-lived group, suggesting age selection. Bulk unsorted PBMC profiling prevented conclusive comparison of naive and antigen-experienced compartments. The percentage of naive T cells measured by flow cytometry correlated strongly with observed TCR beta diversity. Estimates of total diversity based on one million sequenced T cells were considered lower bounds and underestimates. Observed TCR beta diversity per million T cells fell roughly linearly with age, and a significant reduction was already apparent by age approximately 40. Donor CMV infection status was unknown, potentially confounding age-related changes in expanded clonotypes.

Sample: blood. The source is a woman aged 18-29 years in good health.

The DNA sequence is TGCAGTGCTAGTGACTCAGGAGGGTCCACTGAAGCTTTCTTT. It translates to CSASDSGGSTEAFF. The rearrangement joined TRBV20-1 to TRBJ1-1; the D gene cannot be named for sure. As encoded in the germline V gene (reference sequence), CDR1 is DFQATT while CDR2 is SNEGSKA. The CDR3 covers 14 residues, taking in both the cysteine and the phenylalanine. Only the CDR3 DNA stays, 42 bases, in frame from base 1. V lost 3 bases and J lost 4 bases; the stretch between them is 15 bases long.